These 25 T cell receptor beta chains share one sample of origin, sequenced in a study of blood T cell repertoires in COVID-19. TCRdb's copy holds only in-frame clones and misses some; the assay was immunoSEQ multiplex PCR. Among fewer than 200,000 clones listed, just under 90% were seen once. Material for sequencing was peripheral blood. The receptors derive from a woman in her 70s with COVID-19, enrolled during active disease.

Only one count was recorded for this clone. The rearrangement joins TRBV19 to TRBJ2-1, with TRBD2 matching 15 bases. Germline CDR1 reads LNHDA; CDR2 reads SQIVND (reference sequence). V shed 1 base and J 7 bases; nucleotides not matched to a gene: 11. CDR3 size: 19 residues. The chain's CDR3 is CASSIGWTSGRAIANEQFF. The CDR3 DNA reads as TGTGCCAGTAGTATAGGATGGACTAGCGGGAGGGCCATCGCGAATGAGCAGTTCTTC.

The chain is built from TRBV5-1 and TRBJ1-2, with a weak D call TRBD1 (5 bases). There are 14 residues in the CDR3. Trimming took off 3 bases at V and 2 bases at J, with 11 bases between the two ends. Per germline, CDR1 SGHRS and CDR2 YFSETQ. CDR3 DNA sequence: TGCGCCAGCAGCTCCTTCGGGGGAAACTATGGCTACACCTTC. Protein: CASSSFGGNYGYTF.

CDR3 coding DNA: TGTGCCAGCAGCCCCGTCAGGAATTTAGCCAAAAACATTCAGTACTTC. Translated, it gives CASSPVRNLAKNIQYF. The chain employs TRBV5-6 and TRBJ2-4; no clear D. CDR3 length equals 16 residues. The V and J ends lost 4 bases and 0 bases respectively, with 14 bases between them. Germline loops: CDR1 SGHDT, CDR2 YYEEEE.

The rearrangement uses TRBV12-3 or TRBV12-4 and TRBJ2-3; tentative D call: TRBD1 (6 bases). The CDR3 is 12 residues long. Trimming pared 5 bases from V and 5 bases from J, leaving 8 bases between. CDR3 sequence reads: CASSTGRDTQYF. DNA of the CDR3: TGTGCCAGCAGTACAGGGAGAGATACGCAGTATTTT.

The CDR3 protein is CASSLEFLLGDRTYGYTF. In DNA, the CDR3 is TGTGCCAGCAGTTTAGAGTTTTTGTTGGGGGACAGAACCTATGGCTACACCTTC. The chain is built from TRBV28 and TRBJ1-2; 7 bases line up with TRBD1. The CDR3 contains 18 residues. The ends lost 2 bases at V and 4 bases at J; junction bases unmatched: 16. Germline CDR1 MDHEN, CDR2 SYDVKM.

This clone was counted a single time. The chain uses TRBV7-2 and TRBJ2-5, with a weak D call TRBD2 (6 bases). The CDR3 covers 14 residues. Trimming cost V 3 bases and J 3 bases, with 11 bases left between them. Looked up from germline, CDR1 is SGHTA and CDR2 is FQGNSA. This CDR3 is CASSFGLPKETQYF. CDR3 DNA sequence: TGTGCCAGCAGCTTTGGACTACCCAAAGAGACCCAGTACTTC.

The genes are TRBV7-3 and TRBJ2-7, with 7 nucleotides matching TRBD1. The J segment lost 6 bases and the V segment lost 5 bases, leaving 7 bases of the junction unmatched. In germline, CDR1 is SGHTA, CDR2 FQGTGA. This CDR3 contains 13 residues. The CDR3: CASSVGQDGEQYF. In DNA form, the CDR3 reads TGTGCCAGCAGCGTCGGACAGGATGGCGAGCAGTACTTC.

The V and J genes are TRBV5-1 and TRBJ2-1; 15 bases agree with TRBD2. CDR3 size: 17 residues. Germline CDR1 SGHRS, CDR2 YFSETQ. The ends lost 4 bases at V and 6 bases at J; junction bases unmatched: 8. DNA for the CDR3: TGCGCCAGCAGCCCGGGACTAGCGGGAGGTATGGGCAATGAGCAGTTCTTC. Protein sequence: CASSPGLAGGMGNEQFF.

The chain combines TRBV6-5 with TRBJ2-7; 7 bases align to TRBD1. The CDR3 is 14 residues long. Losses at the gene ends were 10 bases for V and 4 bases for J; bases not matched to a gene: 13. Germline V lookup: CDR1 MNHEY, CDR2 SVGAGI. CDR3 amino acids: CAILRTGSGYEQYF. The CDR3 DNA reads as TGTGCCATTCTCCGGACAGGATCAGGGTACGAGCAGTACTTC.

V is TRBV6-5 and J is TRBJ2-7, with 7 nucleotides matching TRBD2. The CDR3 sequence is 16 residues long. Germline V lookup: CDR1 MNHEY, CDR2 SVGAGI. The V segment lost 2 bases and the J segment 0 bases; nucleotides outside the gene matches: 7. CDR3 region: CASSYGGGVSSYEQYF. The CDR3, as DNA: TGTGCCAGCAGTTACGGGGGGGGAGTCAGCTCCTACGAGCAGTACTTC.

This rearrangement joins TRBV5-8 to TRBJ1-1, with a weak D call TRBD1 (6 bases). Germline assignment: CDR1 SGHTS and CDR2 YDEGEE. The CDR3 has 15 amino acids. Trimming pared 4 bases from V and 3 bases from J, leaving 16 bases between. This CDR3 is CASSPMRGSDTEAFF. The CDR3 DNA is TGTGCCAGCAGCCCGATGAGGGGGAGCGACACTGAAGCTTTCTTT.

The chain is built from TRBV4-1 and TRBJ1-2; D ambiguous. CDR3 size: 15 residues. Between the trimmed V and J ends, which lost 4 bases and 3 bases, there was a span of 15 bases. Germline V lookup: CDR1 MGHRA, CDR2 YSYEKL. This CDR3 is CASSLEGEAYYGYTF. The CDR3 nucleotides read TGCGCCAGCAGCCTTGAAGGCGAGGCTTACTATGGCTACACCTTC.

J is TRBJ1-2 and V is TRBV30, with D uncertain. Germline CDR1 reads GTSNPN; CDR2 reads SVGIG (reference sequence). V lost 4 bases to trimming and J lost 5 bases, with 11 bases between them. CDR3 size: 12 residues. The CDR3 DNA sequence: TGTGCCTGGATGAATGGGCAATATGGCTACACCTTC. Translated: CAWMNGQYGYTF.

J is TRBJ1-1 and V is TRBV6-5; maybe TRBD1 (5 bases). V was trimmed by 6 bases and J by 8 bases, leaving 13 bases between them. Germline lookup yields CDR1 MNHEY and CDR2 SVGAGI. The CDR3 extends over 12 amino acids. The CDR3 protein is CASRRGEGEAFF. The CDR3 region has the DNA TGTGCCAGCAGACGGGGGGAGGGGGAAGCTTTCTTT.

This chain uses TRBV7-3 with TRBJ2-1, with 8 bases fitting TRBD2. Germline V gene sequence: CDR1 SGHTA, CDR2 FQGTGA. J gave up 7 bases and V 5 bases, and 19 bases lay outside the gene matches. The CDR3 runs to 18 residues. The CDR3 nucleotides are TGTGCCAGCAGCCCCGGTCCTAAAATAGCGGGACAAGAAAATGAGCAGTTCTTC. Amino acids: CASSPGPKIAGQENEQFF.

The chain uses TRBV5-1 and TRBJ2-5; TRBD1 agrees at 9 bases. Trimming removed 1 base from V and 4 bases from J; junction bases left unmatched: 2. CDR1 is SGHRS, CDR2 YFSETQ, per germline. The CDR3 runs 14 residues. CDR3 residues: CASSLTGGGETQYF. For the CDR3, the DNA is TGCGCCAGCAGCTTGACAGGGGGCGGAGAGACCCAGTACTTC.

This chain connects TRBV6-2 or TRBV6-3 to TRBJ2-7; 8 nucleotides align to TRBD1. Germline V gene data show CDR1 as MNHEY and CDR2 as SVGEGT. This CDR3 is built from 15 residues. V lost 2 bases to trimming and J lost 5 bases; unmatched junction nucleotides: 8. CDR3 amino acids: CASSYPQGAGNEQYF. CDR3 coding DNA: TGTGCCAGCAGTTACCCGCAGGGGGCTGGAAACGAGCAGTACTTC.

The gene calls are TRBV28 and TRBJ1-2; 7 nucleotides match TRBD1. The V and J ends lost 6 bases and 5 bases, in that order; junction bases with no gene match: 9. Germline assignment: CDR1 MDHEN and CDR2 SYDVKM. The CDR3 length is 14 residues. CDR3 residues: CASSRAGTAYGYTF. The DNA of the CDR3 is TGTGCCAGCAGCCGGGCCGGGACAGCATATGGCTACACCTTC.

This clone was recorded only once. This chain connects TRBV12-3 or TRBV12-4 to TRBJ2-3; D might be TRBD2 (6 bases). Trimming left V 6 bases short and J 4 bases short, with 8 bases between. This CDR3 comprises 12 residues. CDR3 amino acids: CASRSGADTQYF. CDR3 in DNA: TGTGCCAGCAGGTCGGGAGCAGATACGCAGTATTTT.

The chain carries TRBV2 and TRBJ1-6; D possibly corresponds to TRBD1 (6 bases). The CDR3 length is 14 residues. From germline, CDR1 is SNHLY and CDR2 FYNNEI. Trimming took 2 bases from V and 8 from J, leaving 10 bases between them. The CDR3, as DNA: TGTGCCAGCAGTGAAATGCAGGGGCATTCACCCCTCCACTTT. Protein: CASSEMQGHSPLHF. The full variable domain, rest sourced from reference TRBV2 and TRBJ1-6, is EPEVTQTPSHQVTQMGQEVILRCVPISNHLYFYWYRQILGQKVEFLVSFYNNEISEKSEIFDDQFSVERPDGSNFTLKIRSTKLEDSAMYFCASSEMQGHSPLHFGNGTRLTVT.

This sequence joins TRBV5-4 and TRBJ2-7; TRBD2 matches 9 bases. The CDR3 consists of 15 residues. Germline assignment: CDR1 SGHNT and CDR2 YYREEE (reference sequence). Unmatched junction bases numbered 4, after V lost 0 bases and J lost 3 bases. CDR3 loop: CASSLGGSGGYEQYF. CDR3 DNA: TGTGCCAGCAGCTTGGGCGGTAGCGGGGGCTACGAGCAGTACTTC. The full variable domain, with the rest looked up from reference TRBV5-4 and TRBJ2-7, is ETGVTQSPTHLIKTRGQQVTLRCSSQSGHNTVSWYQQALGQGPQFIFQYYREEENGRGNFPPRFSGLQFPNYSSELNVNALELDDSALYLCASSLGGSGGYEQYFGPGTRLTVT.

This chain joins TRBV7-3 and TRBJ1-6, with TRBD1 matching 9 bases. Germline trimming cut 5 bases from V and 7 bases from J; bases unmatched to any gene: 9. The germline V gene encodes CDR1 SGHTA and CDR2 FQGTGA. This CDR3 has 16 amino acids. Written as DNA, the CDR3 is TGTGCCAGCAGCCCAGGGGGGACAGGGAGGAATTCACCCCTCCACTTT. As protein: CASSPGGTGRNSPLHF.

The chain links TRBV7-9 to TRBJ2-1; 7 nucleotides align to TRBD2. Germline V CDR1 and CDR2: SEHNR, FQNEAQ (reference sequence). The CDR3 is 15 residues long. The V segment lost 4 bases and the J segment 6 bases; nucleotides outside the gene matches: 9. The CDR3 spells CASSSRDYSRNEQFF. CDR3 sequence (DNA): TGTGCCAGCAGCTCCCGGGACTATTCGCGCAATGAGCAGTTCTTC.

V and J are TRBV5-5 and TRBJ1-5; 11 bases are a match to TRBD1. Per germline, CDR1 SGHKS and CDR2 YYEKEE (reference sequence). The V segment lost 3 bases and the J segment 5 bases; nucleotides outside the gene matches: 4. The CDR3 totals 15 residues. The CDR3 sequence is CASSWGQGVYQPQHF. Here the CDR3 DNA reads TGTGCCAGCAGCTGGGGACAGGGGGTTTATCAGCCCCAGCATTTT. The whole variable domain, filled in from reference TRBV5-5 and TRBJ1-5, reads DAGVTQSPTHLIKTRGQQVTLRCSPISGHKSVSWYQQVLGQGPQFIFQYYEKEERGRGNFPDRFSARQFPNYSSELNVNALLLGDSALYLCASSWGQGVYQPQHFGDGTRLSIL.

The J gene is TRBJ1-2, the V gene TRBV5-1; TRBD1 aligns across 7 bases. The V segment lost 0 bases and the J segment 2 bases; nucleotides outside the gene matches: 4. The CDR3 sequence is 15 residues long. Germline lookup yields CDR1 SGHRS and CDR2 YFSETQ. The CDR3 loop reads CASSLVGTANYGYTF. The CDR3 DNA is TGCGCCAGCAGCTTGGTTGGGACAGCGAACTATGGCTACACCTTC.